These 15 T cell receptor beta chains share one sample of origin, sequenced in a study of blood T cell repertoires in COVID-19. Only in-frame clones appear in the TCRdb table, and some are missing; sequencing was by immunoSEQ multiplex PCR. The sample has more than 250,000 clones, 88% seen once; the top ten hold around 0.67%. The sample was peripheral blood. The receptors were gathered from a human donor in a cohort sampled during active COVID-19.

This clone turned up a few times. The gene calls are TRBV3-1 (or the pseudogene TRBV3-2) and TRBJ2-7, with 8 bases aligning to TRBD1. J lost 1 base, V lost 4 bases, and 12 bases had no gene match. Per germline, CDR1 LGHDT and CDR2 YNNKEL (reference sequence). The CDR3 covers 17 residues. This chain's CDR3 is CASSPPLGQGGSYEQYF. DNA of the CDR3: TGTGCCAGCAGCCCACCACTCGGACAGGGTGGTTCCTACGAGCAGTACTTC.

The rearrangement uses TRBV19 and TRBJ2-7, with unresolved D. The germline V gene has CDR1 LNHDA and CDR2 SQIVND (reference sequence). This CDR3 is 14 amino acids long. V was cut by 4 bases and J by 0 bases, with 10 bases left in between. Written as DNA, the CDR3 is TGTGCCAGTAGTAGTCTGGCGGTCTCCTACGAGCAGTACTTC. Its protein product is CASSSLAVSYEQYF.

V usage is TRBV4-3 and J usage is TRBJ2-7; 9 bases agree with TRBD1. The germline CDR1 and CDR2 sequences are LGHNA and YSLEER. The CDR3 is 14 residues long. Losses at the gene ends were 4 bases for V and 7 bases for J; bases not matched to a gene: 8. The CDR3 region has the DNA TGCGCCAGCAGCCGCCAGCACAGGGGGCAAGAGCAGTACTTC. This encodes CASSRQHRGQEQYF.

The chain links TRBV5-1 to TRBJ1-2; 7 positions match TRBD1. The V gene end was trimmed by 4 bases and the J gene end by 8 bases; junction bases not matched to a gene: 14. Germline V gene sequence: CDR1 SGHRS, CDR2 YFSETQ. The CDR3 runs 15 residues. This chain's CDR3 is CASSPQGRGVDGYTF. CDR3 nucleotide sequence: TGCGCCAGCAGCCCACAGGGGCGAGGGGTGGACGGCTACACCTTC.

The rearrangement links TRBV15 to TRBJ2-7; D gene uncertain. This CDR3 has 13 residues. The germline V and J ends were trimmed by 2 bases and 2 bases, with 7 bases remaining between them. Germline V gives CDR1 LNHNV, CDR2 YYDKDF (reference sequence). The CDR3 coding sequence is TGTGCCACCAGCAGACAGGTGGCCTACGAGCAGTACTTC. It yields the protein CATSRQVAYEQYF. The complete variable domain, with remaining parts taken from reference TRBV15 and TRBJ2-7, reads DAMVIQNPRYQVTQFGKPVTLSCSQTLNHNVMYWYQQKSSQAPKLLFHYYDKDFNNEADTPDNFQSRRPNTSFCFLDIRSPGLGDTAMYLCATSRQVAYEQYFGPGTRLTVT.

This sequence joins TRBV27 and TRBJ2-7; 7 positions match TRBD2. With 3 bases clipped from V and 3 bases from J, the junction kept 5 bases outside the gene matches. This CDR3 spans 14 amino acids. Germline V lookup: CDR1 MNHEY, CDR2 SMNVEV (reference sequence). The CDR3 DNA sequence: TGTGCCAGCAGTTTCCGGTCTAGCGGCTACGAGCAGTACTTC. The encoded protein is CASSFRSSGYEQYF.

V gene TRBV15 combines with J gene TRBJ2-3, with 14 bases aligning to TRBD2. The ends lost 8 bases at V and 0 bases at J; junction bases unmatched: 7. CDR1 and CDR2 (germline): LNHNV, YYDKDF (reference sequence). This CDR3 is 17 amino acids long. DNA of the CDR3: TGTGCCACCCGTTGGGGGACTAGCGGGAGTAGCACAGATACGCAGTATTTT. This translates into CATRWGTSGSSTDTQYF.

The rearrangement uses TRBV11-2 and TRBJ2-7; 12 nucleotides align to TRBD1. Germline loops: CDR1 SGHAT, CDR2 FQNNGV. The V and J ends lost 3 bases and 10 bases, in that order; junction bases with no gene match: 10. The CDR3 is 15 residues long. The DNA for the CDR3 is TGTGCCAGCAGCTTTTCTTCCGGGACAGGGGGCTCCCAGTACTTC. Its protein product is CASSFSSGTGGSQYF.

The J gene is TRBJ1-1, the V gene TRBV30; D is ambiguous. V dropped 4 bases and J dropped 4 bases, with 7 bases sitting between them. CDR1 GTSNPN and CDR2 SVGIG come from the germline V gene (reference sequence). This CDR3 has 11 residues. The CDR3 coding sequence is TGTGCCTGGATTGACTCCACTGAAGCTTTCTTT. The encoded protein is CAWIDSTEAFF.

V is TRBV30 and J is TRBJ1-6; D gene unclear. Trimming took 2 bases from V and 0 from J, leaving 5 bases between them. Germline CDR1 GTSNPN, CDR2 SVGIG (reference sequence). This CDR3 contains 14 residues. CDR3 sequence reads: CAWSPGSYNSPLHF. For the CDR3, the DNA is TGTGCCTGGAGTCCCGGCTCCTATAATTCACCCCTCCACTTT.

The CDR3 region is CASSTWTGEGGYTF. Here the CDR3 DNA reads TGTGCCAGCAGTACCTGGACAGGGGAAGGTGGCTACACCTTC. The chain has TRBV27 and TRBJ1-2; TRBD1 agrees at 9 bases. CDR1 is MNHEY and CDR2 is SMNVEV in the germline V gene (reference sequence). The CDR3 sequence is 14 residues long. Trimming took 5 bases from V and 7 from J; bases not matched to a gene: 8.

The CDR3 coding sequence is TGTGCCAGCAGCCCTCTAGACAATGAGCAGTTCTTC. Its protein is CASSPLDNEQFF. The rearrangement joins TRBV4-2 to TRBJ2-1; no definite D call. CDR1 is LGHNA, CDR2 YNFKEQ, per germline. V was trimmed by 4 bases and J by 5 bases, leaving 6 bases between them. The length of the CDR3 is 12 residues.

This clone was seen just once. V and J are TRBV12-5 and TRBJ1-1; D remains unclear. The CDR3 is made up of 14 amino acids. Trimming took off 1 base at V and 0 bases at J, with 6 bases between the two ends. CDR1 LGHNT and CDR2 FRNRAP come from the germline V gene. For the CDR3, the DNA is TGTGCTAGTGGTTTGGGCAGGATGAACACTGAAGCTTTCTTT. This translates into CASGLGRMNTEAFF.

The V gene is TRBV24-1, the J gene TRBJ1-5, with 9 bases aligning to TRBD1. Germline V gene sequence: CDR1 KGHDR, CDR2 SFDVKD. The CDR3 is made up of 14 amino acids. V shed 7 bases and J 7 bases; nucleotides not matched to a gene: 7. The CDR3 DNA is TGTGCCACCAGAGGACAGGGGACCAGCCAGCCCCAGCATTTT. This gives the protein CATRGQGTSQPQHF.

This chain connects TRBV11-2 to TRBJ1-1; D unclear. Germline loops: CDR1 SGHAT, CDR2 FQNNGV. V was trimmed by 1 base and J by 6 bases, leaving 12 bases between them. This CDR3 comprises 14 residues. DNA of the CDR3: TGTGCCAGCAGCTTAGGCGTCCAGGTAGCTGAAGCTTTCTTT. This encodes CASSLGVQVAEAFF.